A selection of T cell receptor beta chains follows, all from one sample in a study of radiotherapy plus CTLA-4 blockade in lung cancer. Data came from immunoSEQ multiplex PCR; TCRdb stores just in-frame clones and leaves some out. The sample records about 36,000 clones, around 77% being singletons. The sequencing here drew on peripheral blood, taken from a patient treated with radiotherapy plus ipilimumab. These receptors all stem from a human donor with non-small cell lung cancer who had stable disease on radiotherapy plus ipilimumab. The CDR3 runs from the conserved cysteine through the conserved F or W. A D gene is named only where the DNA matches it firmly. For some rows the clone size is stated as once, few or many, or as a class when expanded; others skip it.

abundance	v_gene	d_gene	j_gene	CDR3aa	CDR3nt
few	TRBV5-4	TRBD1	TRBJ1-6	CASSSTGSFGPPLHF	TGTGCCAGCAGCTCGACAGGGAGCTTTGGGCCACCCCTCCACTTT
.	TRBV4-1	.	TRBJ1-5	CASSQDEGQSNQPQHF	TGCGCCAGCAGCCAAGATGAAGGACAGAGCAATCAGCCCCAGCATTTT
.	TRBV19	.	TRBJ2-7	CASRGVGTYEQYF	TGTGCCAGTAGGGGAGTGGGAACCTACGAGCAGTACTTC
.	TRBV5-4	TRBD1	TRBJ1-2	CASSVQGEYYGYTF	TGTGCCAGCAGCGTACAGGGGGAATACTATGGCTACACCTTC
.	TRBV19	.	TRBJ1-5	CASSGRGRDQPQHF	TGTGCCAGTAGCGGCAGGGGAAGGGATCAGCCCCAGCATTTT
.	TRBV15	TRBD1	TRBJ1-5	CATSSGGQKNQPQHF	TGTGCCACCAGCAGCGGGGGACAGAAGAATCAGCCCCAGCATTTT
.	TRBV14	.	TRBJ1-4	CASSQLGGDEKLFF	TGTGCCAGCAGCCAATTAGGAGGGGATGAAAAACTGTTTTTT
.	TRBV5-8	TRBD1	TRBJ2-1	CASSIRDRGFPSYNEQFF	TGTGCCAGCAGCATAAGGGACAGGGGTTTTCCCTCCTACAATGAGCAGTTCTTC
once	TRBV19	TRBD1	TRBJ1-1	CATISIGGQGRIAEAFF	TGTGCCACTATATCCATAGGGGGACAGGGGAGAATCGCTGAAGCTTTCTTT
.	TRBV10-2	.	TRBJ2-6	CASSEPIQGPGANVLTF	TGCGCCAGCAGTGAGCCAATACAGGGACCCGGGGCCAACGTCCTGACTTTC
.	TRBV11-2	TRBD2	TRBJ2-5	CASSLDRLALTETQYF	TGTGCCAGCAGCTTAGACCGACTAGCCCTGACAGAGACCCAGTACTTC
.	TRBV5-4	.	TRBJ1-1	CASSELRGGMAFF	TGTGCCAGCAGCGAGCTGAGAGGCGGCATGGCTTTCTTT
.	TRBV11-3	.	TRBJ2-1	CASSLVAQTPQFF	TGTGCCAGCAGCTTAGTGGCCCAAACACCCCAGTTCTTC
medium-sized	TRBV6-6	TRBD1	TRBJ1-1	CASSYSGQGSWTEAFF	TGTGCCAGCAGTTACTCGGGACAGGGTAGTTGGACTGAAGCTTTCTTT
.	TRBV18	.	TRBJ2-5	CASTRSREETQYF	TGTGCCAGCACCCGCTCTCGGGAAGAGACCCAGTACTTC
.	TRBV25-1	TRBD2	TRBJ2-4	CASSEYRAGAIQYF	TGTGCCAGCAGTGAATATAGAGCGGGGGCCATTCAGTACTTC
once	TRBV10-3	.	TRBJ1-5	CAISESGEGNQPQHF	TGTGCCATCAGTGAGTCCGGGGAAGGCAATCAGCCCCAGCATTTT
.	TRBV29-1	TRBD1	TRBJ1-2	CSARDRGPYGYTF	TGCAGCGCCCGGGACAGGGGGCCCTATGGCTACACCTTC
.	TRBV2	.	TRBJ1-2	CASSAESQGMNYGYTF	TGTGCCAGCAGTGCGGAATCACAGGGTATGAACTATGGCTACACCTTC
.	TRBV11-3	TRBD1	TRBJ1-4	CASQGQIDEKLFF	TGTGCCAGCCAGGGACAGATCGATGAAAAACTGTTTTTT
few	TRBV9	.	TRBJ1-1	CASTGGGGNRDTEAFF	TGTGCCAGCACTGGAGGGGGGGGGAACAGGGACACTGAAGCTTTCTTT
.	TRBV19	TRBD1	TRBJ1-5	CASGDRAGYSNQPQHF	TGTGCCAGTGGAGACAGGGCGGGATATAGCAATCAGCCCCAGCATTTT
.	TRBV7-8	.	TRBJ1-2	CASSSSANYGYTF	TGTGCCAGCAGCTCGTCGGCTAACTATGGCTACACCTTC
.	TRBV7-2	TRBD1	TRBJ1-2	CASSLDRGYGYTF	TGTGCCAGCAGCTTAGACAGGGGCTATGGCTACACCTTC
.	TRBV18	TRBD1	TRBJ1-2	CASSPSRTGHGYTF	TGTGCCAGCTCACCTTCACGGACAGGCCATGGCTACACCTTC
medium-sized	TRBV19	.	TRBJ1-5	CASRSTGIGNQPQHF	TGTGCCAGTAGATCTACAGGGATTGGCAATCAGCCCCAGCATTTT
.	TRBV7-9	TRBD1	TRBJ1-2	CASSSDIAQGARGYTF	TGTGCCAGCAGCTCCGATATTGCACAGGGGGCACGCGGCTACACCTTC
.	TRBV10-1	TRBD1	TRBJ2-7	CASSGQGRSGYEQYF	TGCGCCAGCAGTGGACAGGGCCGTAGTGGGTACGAGCAGTACTTC
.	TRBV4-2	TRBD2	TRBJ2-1	CASSQRAHGLAGVNEQFF	TGTGCCAGCAGCCAACGCGCCCATGGACTAGCGGGGGTGAATGAGCAGTTCTTC
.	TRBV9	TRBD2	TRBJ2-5	CASSASLAGGAETQYF	TGTGCCAGCAGCGCCTCACTAGCGGGGGGCGCAGAGACCCAGTACTTC
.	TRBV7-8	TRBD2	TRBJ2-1	CASSRRVAGSFNLNEQFF	TGTGCCAGCAGCCGCCGGGTAGCGGGGTCATTCAATCTAAATGAGCAGTTCTTC
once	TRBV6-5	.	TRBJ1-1	CASSSGRTEAFF	TGTGCCAGCAGCAGCGGGCGCACTGAAGCTTTCTTT
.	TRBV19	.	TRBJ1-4	CASSGRGKANEKLFF	TGTGCCAGTAGTGGACGAGGGAAAGCTAATGAAAAACTGTTTTTT
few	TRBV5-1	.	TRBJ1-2	CASSSEEGGYGYTF	TGCGCCAGCAGCTCTGAAGAGGGCGGCTATGGCTACACCTTC
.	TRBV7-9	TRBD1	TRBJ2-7	CASSLGTGPYEQYF	TGTGCCAGCAGCTTAGGGACAGGACCCTACGAGCAGTACTTC
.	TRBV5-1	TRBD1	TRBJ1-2	CASSLQTGESGYTF	TGCGCCAGCAGCTTACAAACAGGGGAAAGTGGCTACACCTTC
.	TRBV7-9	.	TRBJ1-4	CASSLQGTYEKLFF	TGTGCCAGCAGCTTACAGGGTACCTATGAAAAACTGTTTTTT
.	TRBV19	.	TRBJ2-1	CASSIEGVVYEQFF	TGTGCCAGTAGTATAGAAGGGGTGGTATATGAGCAGTTCTTC
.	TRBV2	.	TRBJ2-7	CASGPGGTGGHEQYF	TGTGCCAGCGGGCCCGGGGGGACAGGAGGCCACGAGCAGTACTTC
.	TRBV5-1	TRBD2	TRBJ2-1	CASRFLAGSSYNEQFF	TGCGCCAGCAGATTTTTAGCGGGGAGCTCCTACAATGAGCAGTTCTTC
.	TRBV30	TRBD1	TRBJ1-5	CAWDRGDQPQHF	TGTGCCTGGGACAGGGGTGATCAGCCCCAGCATTTT
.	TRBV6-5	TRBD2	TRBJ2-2	CASGRESGTGELFF	TGTGCCAGCGGGAGGGAATCGGGCACCGGGGAGCTGTTTTTT
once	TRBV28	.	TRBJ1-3	CASEWRNTIYF	TGTGCCAGCGAATGGCGAAACACCATATATTTT
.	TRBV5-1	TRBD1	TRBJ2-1	CASSPTPTGGLEQFF	TGCGCCAGCAGCCCTACCCCGACAGGGGGTCTTGAGCAGTTCTTC
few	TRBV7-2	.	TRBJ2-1	CASSVDQLKGGYIYNEQFF	TGTGCCAGCAGCGTAGACCAGCTTAAGGGGGGGTATATATACAATGAGCAGTTCTTC
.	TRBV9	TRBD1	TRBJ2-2	CASSANRDRGDTGELFF	TGTGCCAGCAGCGCAAATAGGGACAGGGGAGACACCGGGGAGCTGTTTTTT
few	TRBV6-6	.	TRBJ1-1	CASGIEETEAFF	TGTGCCAGCGGTATAGAGGAGACTGAAGCTTTCTTT
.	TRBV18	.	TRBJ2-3	CASSPVVSTDTQYF	TGTGCCAGCTCACCAGTAGTAAGCACAGATACGCAGTATTTT
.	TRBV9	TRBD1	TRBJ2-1	CASSDRTGLGSRNEQFF	TGTGCCAGCAGCGACAGGACAGGGCTCGGTTCTAGGAATGAGCAGTTCTTC
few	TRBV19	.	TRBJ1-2	CASNLYAYTTNYGYTF	TGTGCCAGTAATCTTTATGCCTATACCACGAACTATGGCTACACCTTC
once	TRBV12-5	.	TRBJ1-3	CASGRGGGNTIYF	TGTGCTAGTGGTCGGGGTGGTGGAAACACCATATATTTT